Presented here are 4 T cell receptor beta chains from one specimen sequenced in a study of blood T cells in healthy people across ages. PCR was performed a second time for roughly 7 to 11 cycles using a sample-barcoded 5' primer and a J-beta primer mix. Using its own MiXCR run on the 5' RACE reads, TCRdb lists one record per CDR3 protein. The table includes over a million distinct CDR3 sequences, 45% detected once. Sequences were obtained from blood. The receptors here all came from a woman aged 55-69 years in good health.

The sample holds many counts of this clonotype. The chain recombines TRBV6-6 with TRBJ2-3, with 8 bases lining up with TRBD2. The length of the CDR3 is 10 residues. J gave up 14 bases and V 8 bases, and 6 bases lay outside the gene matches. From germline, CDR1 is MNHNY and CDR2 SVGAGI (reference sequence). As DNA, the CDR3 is TGTGCCAGCGGGACTAGGGTTGTGTATTTT. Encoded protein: CASGTRVVYF.

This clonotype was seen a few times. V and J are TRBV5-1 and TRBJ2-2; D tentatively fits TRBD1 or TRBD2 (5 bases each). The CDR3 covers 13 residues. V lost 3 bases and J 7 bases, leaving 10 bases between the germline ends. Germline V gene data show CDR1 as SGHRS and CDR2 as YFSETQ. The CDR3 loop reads CASSYDGGGELFF. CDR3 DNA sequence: TGCGCCAGCAGCTATGATGGGGGCGGGGAGCTGTTTTTT.

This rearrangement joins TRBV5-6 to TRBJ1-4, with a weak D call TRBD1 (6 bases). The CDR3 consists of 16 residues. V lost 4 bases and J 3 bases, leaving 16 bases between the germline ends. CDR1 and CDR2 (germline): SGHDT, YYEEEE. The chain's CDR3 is CASSEWTVLANEKLFF. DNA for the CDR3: TGTGCCAGCAGCGAATGGACAGTCCTAGCTAATGAAAAACTGTTTTTT.

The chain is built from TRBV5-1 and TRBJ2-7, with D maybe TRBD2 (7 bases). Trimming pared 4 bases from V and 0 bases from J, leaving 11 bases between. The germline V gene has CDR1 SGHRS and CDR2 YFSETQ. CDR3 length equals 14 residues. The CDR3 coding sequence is TGCGCCAGCAGCCCAGGGGACTACTCCTACGAGCAGTACTTC. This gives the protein CASSPGDYSYEQYF.